This T cell receptor beta chain was captured by sequencing in a study of a mutant IDH1 vaccine in newly diagnosed glioma. Study-level results: Immune responses induced by the vaccine were seen in roughly 93% of patients, spanning multiple MHC alleles.

Profiling relied on immunoSEQ multiplex PCR, and the TCRdb table lists in-frame clones only, not all of them. The sample has roughly 54,000 clones, around 84% seen once. Documented time point: week 35, safety follow-up. Topical imiquimod accompanied each vaccine dose, which consisted of 300 ug of mutant IDH1 20-mer peptide. Per the germline V gene, CDR1 is MNHEY and CDR2 is SVGAGI. Trimming at V came to 6 bases and at J to 1 base, leaving 2 bases not matched to a gene. The CDR3 totals 13 residues. For this clone: Its antigen remains unknown.

Here the sequenced sample was PBMCs, taken from a glioma patient whose treatment included an IDH1 peptide vaccine. J is TRBJ1-2 and V is TRBV6-5; 7 nucleotides match TRBD1. This sequence originates from a woman between 18 and 29 years old with glioma. This CDR3 is CASRRQGNYGYTF. The CDR3 bases are TGTGCCAGCAGGCGACAGGGTAACTATGGCTACACCTTC.